Shown below are 2 T cell receptor beta chains from a single sample sequenced in a study of blood T cell repertoires in COVID-19. TCRdb's copy holds only in-frame clones and misses some; the assay was immunoSEQ multiplex PCR. The data show approximately 160,000 clones, with less than 90% seen just once and approximately 7.7% held by the top ten. The source material was PBMCs or T cells enriched from blood (not recorded which). The receptors stem from a woman in her fifties or sixties who had recovered from COVID-19.

This chain links TRBV7-2 with TRBJ2-5; D may be TRBD2 (5 bases). The CDR3 runs 11 residues. The germline V and J ends were trimmed by 1 base and 9 bases, with 6 bases remaining between them. CDR1 and CDR2 from the germline V gene are SGHTA and FQGNSA. This CDR3 is CASSLGGSQYF. The DNA of the CDR3 is TGTGCCAGCAGCTTAGGCGGGTCCCAGTACTTC.

The chain uses TRBV5-1 and TRBJ2-7; weak D call: TRBD2 (6 bases). V was cut by 0 bases and J by 1 base, with 8 bases left in between. The germline gives CDR1 SGHRS, CDR2 YFSETQ. The CDR3 runs 14 residues. CDR3 in DNA: TGCGCCAGCAGCTTGGACGGGGGATCCTACGAGCAGTACTTC. Its translation: CASSLDGGSYEQYF.